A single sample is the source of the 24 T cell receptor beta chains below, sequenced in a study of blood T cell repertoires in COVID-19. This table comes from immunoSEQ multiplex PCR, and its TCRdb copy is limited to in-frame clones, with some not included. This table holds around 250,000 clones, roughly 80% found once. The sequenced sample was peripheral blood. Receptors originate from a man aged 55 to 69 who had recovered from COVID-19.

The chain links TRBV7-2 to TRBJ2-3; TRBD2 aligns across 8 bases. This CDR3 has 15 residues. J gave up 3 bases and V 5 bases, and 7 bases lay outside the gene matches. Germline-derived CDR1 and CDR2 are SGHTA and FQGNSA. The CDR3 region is CASSRLAGRTDTQYF. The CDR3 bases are TGTGCCAGCAGCCGTCTAGCGGGTAGGACAGATACGCAGTATTTT.

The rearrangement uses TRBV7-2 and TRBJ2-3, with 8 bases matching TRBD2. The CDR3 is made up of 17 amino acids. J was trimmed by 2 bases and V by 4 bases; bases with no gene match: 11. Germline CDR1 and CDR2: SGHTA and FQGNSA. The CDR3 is CASSSFGPGGLTDTQYF. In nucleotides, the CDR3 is TGTGCCAGCAGCTCCTTCGGTCCGGGGGGGCTCACAGATACGCAGTATTTT.

CDR3 nucleotide sequence: TGTGCCAGCACCTTCTTGGGGGCTACTGAAGCTTTCTTT. Protein sequence: CASTFLGATEAFF. V gene TRBV6-5 combines with J gene TRBJ1-1, with D maybe TRBD1 (6 bases). Germline values: CDR1 MNHEY, CDR2 SVGAGI. This CDR3 comprises 13 residues. V gave up 7 bases and J gave up 5 bases, with 14 bases separating them.

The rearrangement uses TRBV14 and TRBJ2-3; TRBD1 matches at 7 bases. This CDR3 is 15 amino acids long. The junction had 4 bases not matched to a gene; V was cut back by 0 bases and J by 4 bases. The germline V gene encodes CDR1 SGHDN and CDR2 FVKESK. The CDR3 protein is CASSQDRGGSDTQYF. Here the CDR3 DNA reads TGTGCCAGCAGCCAAGATCGAGGGGGCTCAGATACGCAGTATTTT. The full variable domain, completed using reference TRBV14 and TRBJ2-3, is EAGVTQFPSHSVIEKGQTVTLRCDPISGHDNLYWYRRVMGKEIKFLLHFVKESKQDESGMPNNRFLAERTGGTYSTLKVQPAELEDSGVYFCASSQDRGGSDTQYFGPGTRLTVL.

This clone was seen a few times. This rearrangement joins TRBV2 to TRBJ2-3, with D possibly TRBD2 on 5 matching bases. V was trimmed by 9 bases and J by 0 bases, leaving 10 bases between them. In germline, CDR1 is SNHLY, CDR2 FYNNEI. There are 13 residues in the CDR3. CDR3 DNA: TGTGCCAGTCAGAGGGATAGCACAGATACGCAGTATTTT. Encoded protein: CASQRDSTDTQYF.

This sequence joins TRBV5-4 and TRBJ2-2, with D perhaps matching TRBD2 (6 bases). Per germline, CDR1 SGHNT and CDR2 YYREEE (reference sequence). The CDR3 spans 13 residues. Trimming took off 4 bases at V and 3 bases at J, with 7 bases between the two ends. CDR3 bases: TGTGCCAGCAGCCCGGGGGACACCGGGGAGCTGTTTTTT. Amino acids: CASSPGDTGELFF.

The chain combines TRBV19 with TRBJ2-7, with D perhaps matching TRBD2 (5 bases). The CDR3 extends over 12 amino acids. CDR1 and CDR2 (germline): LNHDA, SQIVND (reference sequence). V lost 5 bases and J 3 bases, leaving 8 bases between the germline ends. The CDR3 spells CASSRGDYEQYF. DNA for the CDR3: TGTGCCAGTAGTCGGGGAGACTACGAGCAGTACTTC.

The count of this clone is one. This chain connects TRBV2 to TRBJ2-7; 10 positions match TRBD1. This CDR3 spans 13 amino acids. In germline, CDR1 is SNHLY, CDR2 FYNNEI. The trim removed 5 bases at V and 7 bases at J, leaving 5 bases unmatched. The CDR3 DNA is TGTGCCAGCAGTAGGGACAGGGGTGGAGAGCAGTACTTC. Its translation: CASSRDRGGEQYF.

DNA for the CDR3: TGTGCCAGCAGCCAAGAACGTGCGGGGGTAGAGGGTGATGAAAAACTGTTTTTT. Amino acid sequence: CASSQERAGVEGDEKLFF. The chain combines TRBV3-1 (or the pseudogene TRBV3-2) with TRBJ1-4, with D perhaps matching TRBD1 (5 bases). The CDR3 is 18 residues long. CDR1 and CDR2 (germline): LGHDT, YNNKEL (reference sequence). Trimming pared 0 bases from V and 6 bases from J, leaving 20 bases between.

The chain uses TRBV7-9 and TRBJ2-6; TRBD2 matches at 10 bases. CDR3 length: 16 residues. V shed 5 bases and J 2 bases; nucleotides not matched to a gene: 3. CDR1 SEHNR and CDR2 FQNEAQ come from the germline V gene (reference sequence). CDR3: CASSASGRAGANVLTF. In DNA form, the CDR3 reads TGTGCCAGCAGCGCCAGCGGGAGGGCTGGGGCCAACGTCCTGACTTTC.

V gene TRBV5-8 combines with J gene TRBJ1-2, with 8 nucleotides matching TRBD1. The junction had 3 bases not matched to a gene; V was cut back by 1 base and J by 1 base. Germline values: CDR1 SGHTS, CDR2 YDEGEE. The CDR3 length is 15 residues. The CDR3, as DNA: TGTGCCAGCAGCTTGCCACAGGGGGGTAACTATGGCTACACCTTC. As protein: CASSLPQGGNYGYTF.

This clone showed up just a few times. The chain's CDR3 is CASSLGDTPKDEQYF. The CDR3 coding sequence is TGCGCCAGCAGCTTGGGGGACACCCCGAAAGACGAGCAGTACTTC. V gene TRBV5-1 combines with J gene TRBJ2-7, with D tentatively TRBD1 (6 bases). The germline V gene has CDR1 SGHRS and CDR2 YFSETQ. The germline V and J ends were trimmed by 0 bases and 5 bases, with 15 bases remaining between them. This CDR3 comprises 15 residues.

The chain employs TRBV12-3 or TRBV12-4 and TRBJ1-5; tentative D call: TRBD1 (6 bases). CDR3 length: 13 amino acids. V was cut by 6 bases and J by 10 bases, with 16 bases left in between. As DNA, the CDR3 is TGTGCCAGCAGCGAAGGGGGGGCTAAACCCCAGCATTTT. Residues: CASSEGGAKPQHF.

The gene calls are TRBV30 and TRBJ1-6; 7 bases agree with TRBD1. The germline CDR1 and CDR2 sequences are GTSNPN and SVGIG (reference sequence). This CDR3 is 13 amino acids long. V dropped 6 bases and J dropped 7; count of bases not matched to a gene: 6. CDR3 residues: CACQGTANSPLHF. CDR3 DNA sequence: TGTGCCTGCCAGGGGACAGCCAATTCACCCCTCCACTTT.

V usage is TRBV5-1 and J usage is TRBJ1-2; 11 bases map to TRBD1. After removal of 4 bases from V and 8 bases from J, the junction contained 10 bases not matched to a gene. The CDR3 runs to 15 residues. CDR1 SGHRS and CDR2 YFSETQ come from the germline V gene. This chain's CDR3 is CASSTKGTGGGGYTF. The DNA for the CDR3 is TGCGCCAGCAGCACTAAAGGGACAGGGGGTGGAGGCTACACCTTC.

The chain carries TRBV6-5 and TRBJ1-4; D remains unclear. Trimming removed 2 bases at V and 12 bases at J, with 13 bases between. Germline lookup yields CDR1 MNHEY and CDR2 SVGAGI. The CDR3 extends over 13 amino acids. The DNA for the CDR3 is TGTGCCAGCAGTTACGGTCGGGGTGCAGAACTGTTTTTT. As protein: CASSYGRGAELFF.

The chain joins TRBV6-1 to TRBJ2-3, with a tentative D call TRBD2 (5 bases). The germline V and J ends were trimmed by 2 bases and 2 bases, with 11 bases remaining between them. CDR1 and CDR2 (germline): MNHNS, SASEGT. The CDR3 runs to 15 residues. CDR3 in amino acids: CASSEWGDYTDTQYF. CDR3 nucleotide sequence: TGTGCCAGCAGTGAATGGGGAGATTACACAGATACGCAGTATTTT.

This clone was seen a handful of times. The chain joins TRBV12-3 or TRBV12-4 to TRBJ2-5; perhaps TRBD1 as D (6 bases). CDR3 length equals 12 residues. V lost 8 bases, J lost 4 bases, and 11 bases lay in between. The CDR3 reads CASGQQPETQYF. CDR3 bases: TGTGCCAGCGGACAGCAACCAGAGACCCAGTACTTC.

The CDR3 nucleotides are TGTGCCAGCAGGGGGGCATTCTCCACAGATACGCAGTATTTT. The encoded protein is CASRGAFSTDTQYF. The V and J genes are TRBV25-1 and TRBJ2-3, with TRBD1 as a possible D gene (6 bases). Looked up from germline, CDR1 is MGHDK and CDR2 is SYGVNS. The CDR3 sequence is 14 residues long. Trimming removed 6 bases from V and 2 bases from J, with 12 bases in between.

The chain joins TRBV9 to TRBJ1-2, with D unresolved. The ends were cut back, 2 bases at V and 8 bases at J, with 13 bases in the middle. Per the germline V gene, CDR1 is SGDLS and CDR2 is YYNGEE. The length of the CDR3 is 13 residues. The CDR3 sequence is CASSVRASGGYTF. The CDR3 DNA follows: TGTGCCAGCAGCGTCCGGGCCTCGGGGGGCTACACCTTC.

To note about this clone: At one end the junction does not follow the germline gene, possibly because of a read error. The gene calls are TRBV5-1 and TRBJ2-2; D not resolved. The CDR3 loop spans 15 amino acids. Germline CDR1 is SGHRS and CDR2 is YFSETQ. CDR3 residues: CASRLDPTNTGELFF. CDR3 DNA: TGCGCCAGCAGATTGGATCCCACGAACACCGGGGAGCTGTTTTTT.

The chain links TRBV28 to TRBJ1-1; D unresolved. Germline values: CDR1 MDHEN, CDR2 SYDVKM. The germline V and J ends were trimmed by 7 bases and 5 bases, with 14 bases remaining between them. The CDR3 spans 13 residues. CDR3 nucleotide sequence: TGTGCCAGCACCCCTCATGAGGGAACTGAAGCTTTCTTT. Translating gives CASTPHEGTEAFF.

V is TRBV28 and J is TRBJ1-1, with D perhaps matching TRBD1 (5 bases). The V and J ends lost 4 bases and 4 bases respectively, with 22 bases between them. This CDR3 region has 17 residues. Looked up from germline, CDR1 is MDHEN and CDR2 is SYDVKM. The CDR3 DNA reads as TGTGCCAGCAGTTACCCACTTCGGGTAGGGGCCCCCACTGAAGCTTTCTTT. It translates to CASSYPLRVGAPTEAFF.

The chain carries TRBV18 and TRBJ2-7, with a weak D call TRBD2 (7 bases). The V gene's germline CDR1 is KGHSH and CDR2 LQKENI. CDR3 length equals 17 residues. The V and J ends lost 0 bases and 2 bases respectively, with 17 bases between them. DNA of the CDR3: TGTGCCAGCTCACCACCCCGATGGCGGGGGCCGACCTACGAGCAGTACTTC. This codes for CASSPPRWRGPTYEQYF. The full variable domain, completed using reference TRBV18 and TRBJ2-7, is NAGVMQNPRHLVRRRGQEARLRCSPMKGHSHVYWYRQLPEEGLKFMVYLQKENIIDESGMPKERFSAEFPKEGPSILRIQQVVRGDSAAYFCASSPPRWRGPTYEQYFGPGTRLTVT.